A single sample is the source of the 6 T cell receptor beta chains below, sequenced in a study of long-term antiretroviral therapy in people with HIV. Running of the v3.0 immunoSEQ assay took place at survey level. TCRdb's copy holds only in-frame clones and misses some; the assay was immunoSEQ multiplex PCR. Of about 27,000 clones listed, approximately 81% are singletons. The source material was unsorted PBMCs, sampled 3 years after starting antiretroviral therapy. The receptors stem from a middle-aged man with HIV.

The CDR3 sequence is CASSLRMGIYGYTF. The CDR3 nucleotides read TGTGCCAGCAGCTTACGTATGGGAATCTATGGCTACACCTTC. J is TRBJ1-2 and V is TRBV5-4; D is undetermined. Germline loops: CDR1 SGHNT, CDR2 YYREEE (reference sequence). Trimming removed 2 bases at V and 4 bases at J, with 12 bases between. The CDR3 has 14 amino acids.

The chain carries TRBV7-9 and TRBJ1-1, with D uncertain. CDR3 length: 11 amino acids. V lost 3 bases to trimming and J lost 4 bases, with 3 bases between them. Per germline, CDR1 SEHNR and CDR2 FQNEAQ (reference sequence). CDR3 residues: CASSFGTEAFF. CDR3 sequence (DNA): TGTGCCAGCAGCTTTGGCACTGAAGCTTTCTTT.

The V gene is TRBV7-9, the J gene TRBJ2-7; D call uncertain. The V gene's germline CDR1 is SEHNR and CDR2 FQNEAQ (reference sequence). There are 12 residues in the CDR3. Trimming removed 6 bases at V and 2 bases at J, with 8 bases between. The CDR3 region is CASSSMPYEQYF. The CDR3 DNA sequence: TGTGCCAGCAGTTCCATGCCCTACGAGCAGTACTTC.

V is TRBV4-2 and J is TRBJ2-7, with a possible D match to TRBD1 (5 bases). Germline V gene lookup returns CDR1 LGHNA and CDR2 YNFKEQ. The V end was cut by 4 bases, the J end by 4 bases, with 17 bases between. The CDR3 spans 15 residues. The CDR3 DNA reads TGTGCCAGCAGCCCAGAGACAGCCTTGGGTTACGAGCAGTACTTC. This codes for CASSPETALGYEQYF.

This chain connects TRBV25-1 to TRBJ2-1; TRBD1 might be the D (6 bases). CDR3 length: 15 residues. CDR1 and CDR2 (germline): MGHDK, SYGVNS. The V and J ends lost 3 bases and 4 bases respectively, with 13 bases between them. CDR3 DNA: TGTGCCAGCAGTGAGAGGACAGCGATGTACAATGAGCAGTTCTTC. Residues: CASSERTAMYNEQFF.

The rearrangement uses TRBV9 and TRBJ2-2; the D is unclear. Per the germline V gene, CDR1 is SGDLS and CDR2 is YYNGEE. V gave up 6 bases and J gave up 2 bases, with 8 bases separating them. The CDR3 length is 13 residues. This CDR3 reads CASTAVNTGELFF. In DNA, the CDR3 is TGTGCCAGCACGGCAGTTAACACCGGGGAGCTGTTTTTT.